This T cell receptor (beta chain) appears in the sequencing data of a study of blood T cell repertoires in COVID-19 (dated by TCRdb to about 2020). A note on the overall study: Samples from collaborators originated in the United States, Italy and Spain and spanned both the acute and convalescent phases of COVID-19. A de-identified subject ID, COVID-19 status, age in years and sex were almost always included in the sample metadata. Where available, HLA class I and class II types were taken from metadata supplied by the sample provider and were not determined by assay-based typing. The samples were drawn from two sources: the first 160 participants of the ongoing ImmuneRACE study, and 1,000 to 1,500 subjects contributed by 6 global collaborators. Deeply sampled blood TCRbeta repertoires from subjects exposed to, actively infected with, or recovered from COVID-19 were included in the dataset. The prospective study material was composed of cDNA or gDNA derived from T cells, B-cell-depleted T cells, or PBMCs. The repertoires were released in a freely available public database intended as a resource for research on the immune response to SARS-CoV-2.

At one collaborating source in Seattle, patients were enrolled during active infection and were followed longitudinally through the course of disease. Each collaborating institution followed its own protocols to collect whole blood in K2EDTA tubes. For TCRbeta analysis, collaborators shipped samples in one of three forms: frozen whole blood, isolated PBMCs, or DNA extracted from either of those sample types. TCRbeta CDR3 regions were amplified from genomic DNA by means of the immunoSEQ Assay, a bias-controlled multiplex PCR. Per the authors' processing: The number of nucleated cells in each sample was estimated by amplification of reference gene primers within the assay. To quantify the absolute abundance of each unique TCRbeta CDR3 rearrangement, sequence reads were collapsed and filtered. For each sample, productive Simpson clonality was calculated as the square root of Simpson's diversity index over productive rearrangements. The table comes from immuneACCESS by way of TCRdb, which keeps in-frame sequences with V and J called. Part of the clones is missing from these tables; in studies checked, under half for an unresolved V gene and the rest for unknown reasons. From that table come the V and J calls and clone size; the DNA was used to work out D and trimming. Counted in this sample were around 290,000 clones; 86% of them appeared once. The top ten clonotypes cover over 10% of the sample.

About this clone itself: Its cognate antigen has yet to be identified. No clone much larger than this one lies a single base away; base qualities are absent.

What the authors observed across the whole study: How much clinical and demographic metadata was included differed by source and by participant, and the metadata was provided uncurated.

The cysteine opens and the phenylalanine closes a CDR3 of 15 amino acids. Only the CDR3 DNA stays, 45 bases, in frame from base 1. Sequences KGHSH (CDR1) and LQKENI (CDR2) are obtained from the germline V gene. Cut back by 2 bases and 3 bases, the V and J ends lie 12 bases apart. This sequence originates from an older woman with COVID-19, enrolled during active disease. Rearrangement joined TRBV18 to TRBJ2-3; the D gene is perhaps TRBD2, on 5 matching bases. Sample: peripheral blood. The DNA sequence reads TGTGCCAGCTCACCAGACGGACGGGAAACAGATACGCAGTATTTT. Its protein reads: CASSPDGRETDTQYF.